This TCR beta chain was sequenced for a study of blood T cell repertoires in COVID-19. Overall study context: Acute and convalescent COVID-19 samples came from the United States, Italy and Spain. Sources were T cells, B-cell-depleted T cells, or PBMCs; the material itself was cDNA or gDNA.

CDR1 SGHNT and CDR2 YYREEE come from the germline V gene (reference sequence). The V and J ends lost 4 bases and 2 bases respectively, with 15 bases between them. The CDR3 is 15 amino acids. Original data processing: Estimated nucleated cell counts came from reference gene primer amplification. Profiled with immunoSEQ multiplex PCR; TCRdb holds only in-frame clones, not every one. V and J calls and clone size are as listed in that table; D and trimming were resolved from the DNA. This table has fewer than 250,000 clones, around nine tenths appearing once. This TCR was recovered from a woman aged 40-49 years with acute or convalescent COVID-19. The sample was peripheral blood. The V gene is TRBV5-4, the J gene TRBJ1-2; weak D call: TRBD1 (6 bases). The CDR3 sequence is CASSNTGITNYGYTF. CDR3 DNA sequence: TGTGCCAGCAGCAATACAGGGATTACGAACTATGGCTACACCTTC.